This is a list of T cell receptor beta chains from one sample in a study of blood T cell repertoires in COVID-19. Here immunoSEQ multiplex PCR was the method, and the copy in TCRdb shows in-frame clones only, minus some. This sample has around 89,000 clones; 55% to 75% occur once, and the top ten carry around 15%. Sample: peripheral blood. These receptor sequences come from an elderly woman with acute or convalescent COVID-19. Both conserved end residues are part of each CDR3. The D gene is left open where the match is weak. Size is stated for part of the rows, as once, few or many counts, or as a class when the clone is expanded.

>TRBV19|once|-|TRBJ1-1
TGTGCCAGTACCACCCTGGGGGGTCGGGCTACTGAAGCTTTCTTT
CASTTLGGRATEAFF
>TRBV19|once|TRBD1|TRBJ1-2
TGTGCCAGTAGAGGGGGACAGCTATATGGCTACACCTTC
CASRGGQLYGYTF
>TRBV2|-|TRBD1|TRBJ1-4
TGTGCCAGCATCGGACAGGAAGGGGCAACTAATGAAAAACTGTTTTTT
CASIGQEGATNEKLFF
>TRBV28|few|-|TRBJ1-2
TGTGCCAGCAGTTTGGGGGGGGAGGGACATGGCTACACCTTC
CASSLGGEGHGYTF
>TRBV18|-|-|TRBJ1-2
TGTGCCAGCTCACCATCAGACAGCCGGGGCTACACCTTC
CASSPSDSRGYTF
>TRBV29-1|-|TRBD2|TRBJ2-5
TGCAGCGTGCTACCCTACTCGGCGGGGGGCACGGAGACCCAGTACTTC
CSVLPYSAGGTETQYF
>TRBV28|-|-|TRBJ1-2
TGTGCCAGCAGTTTGCCTCGGGAGGGCTACACCTTC
CASSLPREGYTF
>TRBV4-2|-|TRBD2|TRBJ2-7
TGTGCCAGCAGCCCCCGGACTAGCCGGGCCTACGAGCAGTACTTC
CASSPRTSRAYEQYF
>TRBV2|-|-|TRBJ2-3
TGTGCCAGCAGTGACCTAGCGTCAGATACGCAGTATTTT
CASSDLASDTQYF
>TRBV6-5|-|TRBD1|TRBJ2-7
TGTGCCAGCAGTTACCCCCAGGACAGGGCCTACGAGCAGTACTTC
CASSYPQDRAYEQYF
>TRBV6-2/TRBV6-3|-|TRBD1|TRBJ2-5
TGTGCCAGCAGTCCCTGGACAGGGAAAAGCCCCCGAGAGACCCAGTACTTC
CASSPWTGKSPRETQYF
>TRBV2|many|-|TRBJ1-1
TGTGCCAGCCCTCGCGATCGGAACACTGAAGCTTTCTTT
CASPRDRNTEAFF
>TRBV21-1|-|-|TRBJ1-2
TGTGCCAGCAGCAAAGGAAGGGGGGGGCATGGCTACACCTTC
CASSKGRGGHGYTF
>TRBV29-1|-|-|TRBJ2-7
TGCAGCGTTGAGTCTACAGGGACCTACGAGCAGTACTTC
CSVESTGTYEQYF
>TRBV29-1|-|-|TRBJ1-5
TGCAGCGTTAAACATAGCAATCAGCCCCAGCATTTT
CSVKHSNQPQHF
>TRBV4-3|-|TRBD1|TRBJ2-1
TGCGCCAGCAGCCAAGTCGGGACAGCTTACAATGAGCAGTTCTTC
CASSQVGTAYNEQFF
>TRBV6-6|-|-|TRBJ1-2
TGTGCCAGCAGGGGAGCTTATGGCTACACCTTC
CASRGAYGYTF
>TRBV4-2|-|TRBD1|TRBJ1-6
TGTGCCAGCAGCCAAGAGGTGGGGACAGTAAATTCACCCCTCCACTTT
CASSQEVGTVNSPLHF
>TRBV5-4|once|-|TRBJ1-1
TGTGCCAGCAGCTCCCCTTCGGGAAGGGCAAACACTGAAGCTTTCTTT
CASSSPSGRANTEAFF
>TRBV29-1|-|-|TRBJ1-1
TGCAGCGTTGAGGACACCTTGAACACTGAAGCTTTCTTT
CSVEDTLNTEAFF
>TRBV7-2|once|-|TRBJ1-2
TGTGCCAGCAGCTTATTTGACGGGAAAGGGGGCTACACCTTC
CASSLFDGKGGYTF
>TRBV10-3|-|TRBD2|TRBJ2-1
TGTGCCATTCAGTGGGGGGGGTCGCGTAATGAGCAGTTCTTC
CAIQWGGSRNEQFF
>TRBV10-3|-|-|TRBJ2-2
TGTGCCATCAGTGAGTCATTAGGTCAGGGGAAAAACACCGGGGAGCTGTTTTTT
CAISESLGQGKNTGELFF
>TRBV13|-|-|TRBJ1-1
TGTGCCAGCAGCTTAACAGCTTCCATGAACACTGAAGTTTTCTTT
CASSLTASMNTEVFF
>TRBV27|-|TRBD1|TRBJ2-1
TGTGCCAGCAGCCAGGGACAGGGCAGTTACAATGAGCAGTTCTTC
CASSQGQGSYNEQFF
>TRBV12-3/TRBV12-4|-|TRBD1|TRBJ1-5
TGTGCCAGCAGTGTCAGGACAGGTCCCCAGCATTTT
CASSVRTGPQHF
>TRBV11-2|-|-|TRBJ2-3
TGTGCCAGCAGGGTGGGGGTAGCGGAGGGCACAGATACGCAGTATTTT
CASRVGVAEGTDTQYF
>TRBV5-1|-|-|TRBJ1-5
TGCGCCAGCAGCCCTGGACCGGAGGGACAGCCCCAGCATTTT
CASSPGPEGQPQHF
>TRBV4-2|-|TRBD2|TRBJ2-5
TGTGCCAGCAGCCAAGGGCCCAGCGGGGGCCAAGAGACCCAGTACTTC
CASSQGPSGGQETQYF
>TRBV7-9|-|-|TRBJ2-7
TGTGCCAGCAGCTTAGTGGGGCCCGAGCAGTACTTC
CASSLVGPEQYF
>TRBV7-8|-|-|TRBJ2-1
TGTGCCAGCAGCTTGGGACTGTCCCTTGGCGAGCAGTTCTTC
CASSLGLSLGEQFF
>TRBV19|-|TRBD2|TRBJ2-3
TGTGCCACTTTAGCGGGGGGGCCCGGGGATACGCAGTATTTT
CATLAGGPGDTQYF
>TRBV9|-|TRBD1|TRBJ2-4
TGTGCCAGCAGCCCTTCCACCGGGACAGGGGTGGGCATTCAGTACTTC
CASSPSTGTGVGIQYF
>TRBV9|-|-|TRBJ2-3
TGTGCCAGCAGCGTAGGGAGGGGCACAGATACGCAGTATTTT
CASSVGRGTDTQYF
>TRBV6-2/TRBV6-3|-|-|TRBJ1-5
TGTGCCAGCAGCCCGGCAGGGAGGTATCAGCCCCAGCATTTT
CASSPAGRYQPQHF
>TRBV18|-|TRBD1|TRBJ1-2
TGTGCCAGCTCTTCGGGACAGGACGTTGGCTATGGCTACACCTTC
CASSSGQDVGYGYTF
>TRBV7-2|-|TRBD2|TRBJ2-3
TGTGCCAGCAGCTCCCCTGCCGGCGGGGGGGCTACAGATACGCAGTATTTT
CASSSPAGGGATDTQYF
>TRBV13|-|TRBD1|TRBJ1-1
TGTGCCAGCAGCACTCAGAACCCGGGACAGATGAACACTGAAGCTTTCTTT
CASSTQNPGQMNTEAFF
>TRBV6-1|-|TRBD1|TRBJ1-3
TGTGCCAGCAGTGGACAGGGAGCTCCACCCGGAAACACCATATATTTT
CASSGQGAPPGNTIYF
>TRBV5-1|-|TRBD1|TRBJ1-3
TGCGCCAGCAGCAAACCCGGGACAGAGGAGGGAAACACCATATATTTT
CASSKPGTEEGNTIYF
>TRBV5-6|-|-|TRBJ1-1
TGTGCCAGCAGCTTAGGACATGTAAGGGCTTTCTTT
CASSLGHVRAFF
>TRBV2|once|-|TRBJ1-2
TGTGCCAGCAGTGAAGGTACGACAGTCTATGGCTACACCTTC
CASSEGTTVYGYTF
>TRBV7-2|-|TRBD2|TRBJ2-7
TGTGCCAGCAGCGGCAGCGGGGGCGACGAGCAGTACTTC
CASSGSGGDEQYF
>TRBV14|few|-|TRBJ2-1
TGTGCCAGCTCCACCGGGGGTAGCAATGAGCAGTTCTTC
CASSTGGSNEQFF
>TRBV10-3|few|TRBD1|TRBJ1-1
TGTGCCATCAGAGACAGGGGAGAAGCTGAAGCTTTCTTT
CAIRDRGEAEAFF
>TRBV7-9|-|-|TRBJ1-1
TGTGCCAGCGAAATTAACCCCTATGAAGCTTTCTTT
CASEINPYEAFF
>TRBV4-1|-|-|TRBJ1-3
TGCGCCAGCAGCCAAGATATCGGGGGAAACACCATATATTTT
CASSQDIGGNTIYF
>TRBV6-2/TRBV6-3|once|TRBD1|TRBJ1-5
TGTGCCAGCAGTTACTCTCCGGGACAGGGATCGTGGAATCAGCCCCAGCATTTT
CASSYSPGQGSWNQPQHF
>TRBV7-2|-|TRBD2|TRBJ2-3
TGTGCCAGCAGCTACGTAGCGGGGGGGCCGTATACGCAGTATTTT
CASSYVAGGPYTQYF
>TRBV28|few|TRBD1|TRBJ2-4
TGTGCCAGCAGTTCCTCCGGGACAGGGGAGAACATTCAGTACTTC
CASSSSGTGENIQYF
>TRBV6-5|-|TRBD1|TRBJ1-4
TGTGCCAGCAGCTCTCAACCGGGACAGTATGGAAAACTGTTTTTT
CASSSQPGQYGKLFF
>TRBV6-5|-|TRBD2|TRBJ2-1
TGTGCCAGCAGCCGCGGGGGCTACAATGAGCAGTTCTTC
CASSRGGYNEQFF
>TRBV2|once|-|TRBJ1-2
TGTGCCAGCGGAGCCGGACAAAACTATGGCTACACCTTC
CASGAGQNYGYTF
>TRBV13|-|TRBD1|TRBJ1-4
TGTGCCAGCAGCCGGGCCGGACAGGGGACCGAAAAACTGTTTTTT
CASSRAGQGTEKLFF
>TRBV12-3/TRBV12-4|-|TRBD1|TRBJ2-1
TGTGCCAGCACCGACAGGGCATACAATGAGCAGTTCTTC
CASTDRAYNEQFF
>TRBV5-1|many|TRBD2|TRBJ2-5
TGCGCCAGCAGCTGGGACTTTAGCGGGGGGGCATCAGAGACCCAGTACTTC
CASSWDFSGGASETQYF
>TRBV5-1|-|TRBD1|TRBJ1-1
TGCGCCAGCAGATGGAGGGACAGCCCAGGGGACACTGAAGCTTTCTTT
CASRWRDSPGDTEAFF
>TRBV12-3/TRBV12-4|-|TRBD1|TRBJ1-6
TGTGCCAGCAGTAGGACAGGAGGTTCACCCCTCCACTTT
CASSRTGGSPLHF
>TRBV30|-|TRBD1|TRBJ2-7
TGTGCCTGGAGTTTCCCTGACAGGGACGAGCAGTACTTC
CAWSFPDRDEQYF
>TRBV12-3/TRBV12-4|-|-|TRBJ1-1
TGTGCCAGCAGTGCAACAAGACTCACTGAAGCTTTCTTT
CASSATRLTEAFF